Below, 23 T cell receptor beta chains from the same sample are listed, as sequenced in a study of blood T cell repertoires in COVID-19. TCRdb's copy holds only in-frame clones and misses some; the assay was immunoSEQ multiplex PCR. This table has more than 300,000 clones, about 90% appearing once. The material sequenced was peripheral blood. These receptor sequences come from a young woman with COVID-19, enrolled during active disease.

The chain is built from TRBV4-3 and TRBJ2-3, with TRBD2 as a possible D gene (5 bases). Trimming stripped 0 bases from V and 0 bases from J, with 13 bases between. The germline gives CDR1 LGHNA, CDR2 YSLEER. CDR3 length: 17 amino acids. This chain's CDR3 is CASSQDPGLASTDTQYF. CDR3 nucleotides: TGCGCCAGCAGCCAAGATCCCGGCCTAGCAAGCACAGATACGCAGTATTTT.

The rearrangement uses TRBV2 and TRBJ1-2; D not certain. Trimming shortened V by 2 bases and J by 0 bases, and 7 bases separated the two germline ends. The CDR3 spans 14 residues. Looked up from germline, CDR1 is SNHLY and CDR2 is FYNNEI. The DNA of the CDR3 is TGTGCCAGCAGTGAAAGAGGCCCTAACTATGGCTACACCTTC. It translates to CASSERGPNYGYTF.

This clone showed up just once. The chain carries TRBV3-1 (or the pseudogene TRBV3-2) and TRBJ2-3; D unresolved. The CDR3 consists of 16 residues. Per the germline V gene, CDR1 is LGHDT and CDR2 is YNNKEL (reference sequence). Trimming removed 2 bases from V and 3 bases from J, with 15 bases in between. CDR3 protein: CASSQSRTLLTDTQYF. In DNA form, the CDR3 reads TGTGCCAGCAGCCAAAGTCGCACCTTACTGACAGATACGCAGTATTTT.

The chain has TRBV7-9 and TRBJ1-2; D perhaps matches TRBD1 (6 bases). The CDR3 totals 16 residues. Per the germline V gene, CDR1 is SEHNR and CDR2 is FQNEAQ (reference sequence). V was clipped by 4 bases and J by 0 bases, with 15 bases between them. As DNA, the CDR3 is TGTGCCAGCAGCTCCGAATCGGGGGGCGCTAACTATGGCTACACCTTC. Its protein product is CASSSESGGANYGYTF. The full variable domain, in which reference TRBV7-9 and TRBJ1-2 provide the parts outside the CDR3, is DTGVSQNPRHKITKRGQNVTFRCDPISEHNRLYWYRQTLGQGPEFLTYFQNEAQLEKSRLLSDRFSAERPKGSFSTLEIQRTEQGDSAMYLCASSSESGGANYGYTFGSGTRLTVV.

The chain couples TRBV24-1 to TRBJ2-3; the match to TRBD2 covers 12 bases. The J segment lost 8 bases and the V segment lost 4 bases, leaving 9 bases of the junction unmatched. CDR3 size: 16 residues. From germline, CDR1 is KGHDR and CDR2 SFDVKD. The CDR3 nucleotides are TGTGCCACCAGTGAACGGACTAGCGGGGCCCGGGGTACGCAGTATTTT. Its protein is CATSERTSGARGTQYF.

V usage is TRBV3-1 (or the pseudogene TRBV3-2) and J usage is TRBJ1-5; TRBD1 matches 8 bases. V lost 4 bases, J lost 5 bases, and 4 bases stayed unmatched. Germline CDR1 reads LGHDT; CDR2 reads YNNKEL (reference sequence). CDR3 length equals 14 residues. The CDR3 sequence: CASSPRQGYQPQHF. CDR3 coding DNA: TGTGCCAGCAGCCCTCGACAGGGGTATCAGCCCCAGCATTTT.

The chain combines TRBV7-6 with TRBJ2-7; 7 bases fit TRBD1. Germline CDR1 SGHVS, CDR2 FNYEAQ. This CDR3 spans 14 amino acids. J was trimmed by 0 bases and V by 2 bases; bases with no gene match: 1. The CDR3 bases are TGTGCCAGCAGCTTACGGGACAGCTCCTACGAGCAGTACTTC. Protein sequence: CASSLRDSSYEQYF.

The chain employs TRBV29-1 and TRBJ2-1, with 12 bases that match TRBD2. This CDR3 has 17 amino acids. Germline V lookup: CDR1 SQVTM, CDR2 ANQGSEA. V was pared by 3 bases and J by 8 bases, with 14 bases of the junction left unmatched. The CDR3 loop is CSVDALASGRVGDEQFF. DNA for the CDR3: TGCAGCGTTGACGCTCTGGCTAGCGGGAGGGTTGGGGATGAGCAGTTCTTC.

The J gene is TRBJ1-2, the V gene TRBV7-2, with 9 bases fitting TRBD1. CDR1 and CDR2 (germline): SGHTA, FQGNSA. Trimming cost V 1 base and J 7 bases; bases outside gene matches: 1. The CDR3 extends over 13 amino acids. CDR3 in DNA: TGTGCCAGCAGCTTAGACAGGGGGCGTGGCTACACCTTC. Translation gives CASSLDRGRGYTF. The entire variable domain, with the rest obtained from reference TRBV7-2 and TRBJ1-2, is as follows: GAGVSQSPSNKVTEKGKDVELRCDPISGHTALYWYRQSLGQGLEFLIYFQGNSAPDKSGLPSDRFSAERTGGSVSTLTIQRTQQEDSAVYLCASSLDRGRGYTFGSGTRLTVV.

The rearrangement links TRBV6-6 to TRBJ2-7; a weak D match, TRBD2 (5 bases). V lost 6 bases and J lost 7, with 10 bases in between. In germline, CDR1 is MNHNY, CDR2 SVGAGI (reference sequence). This CDR3 has 11 amino acids. CDR3 region: CASSPGDEQYF. The DNA of the CDR3 is TGTGCCAGCAGCCCCGGGGATGAGCAGTACTTC.

This rearrangement joins TRBV5-6 to TRBJ2-2; the D gene is possibly TRBD2 (5 bases). The germline V gene has CDR1 SGHDT and CDR2 YYEEEE. CDR3 length equals 13 residues. V shed 5 bases and J shed 6 bases, with 11 bases lying between them. This CDR3 reads CASSPTGSGELFF. For the CDR3, the DNA is TGTGCCAGCAGTCCAACGGGGTCCGGGGAGCTGTTTTTT.

This clone appeared once. V gene TRBV19 combines with J gene TRBJ1-1; TRBD1 aligns across 7 bases. V lost 5 bases and J lost 0; bases outside the gene matches: 18. The V gene's germline CDR1 is LNHDA and CDR2 SQIVND (reference sequence). The CDR3 consists of 19 residues. CDR3: CASSPRSGQAGDMNTEAFF. Written as DNA, the CDR3 is TGTGCCAGTAGTCCCCGCAGTGGACAGGCCGGAGACATGAACACTGAAGCTTTCTTT. Together with reference TRBV19 and TRBJ1-1, the CDR3 gives the full variable domain: DGGITQSPKYLFRKEGQNVTLSCEQNLNHDAMYWYRQDPGQGLRLIYYSQIVNDFQKGDIAEGYSVSREKKESFPLTVTSAQKNPTAFYLCASSPRSGQAGDMNTEAFFGQGTRLTVV.

The chain joins TRBV5-1 to TRBJ2-2; a possible D gene is TRBD1 (5 bases). The CDR3 loop spans 19 amino acids. V lost 1 base to trimming and J lost 0 bases, with 19 bases between them. Germline V gene data show CDR1 as SGHRS and CDR2 as YFSETQ. CDR3 nucleotide sequence: TGCGCCAGCAGCTTGTTGGCAGGGCCATTTTCGACGAACACCGGGGAGCTGTTTTTT. The encoded protein is CASSLLAGPFSTNTGELFF.

This chain links TRBV24-1 with TRBJ2-3; TRBD2 matches 13 bases. Trimming took 3 bases from V and 5 from J; bases not matched to a gene: 19. This CDR3 spans 21 amino acids. In germline, CDR1 is KGHDR, CDR2 SFDVKD. The CDR3 DNA follows: TGTGCCACCAGTGATCTCCTACTCGGCCCCCGGACTAGCGGGAGAAGAGATACGCAGTATTTT. This gives the protein CATSDLLLGPRTSGRRDTQYF.

V usage is TRBV25-1 and J usage is TRBJ2-1; no definite D call. CDR1 and CDR2 from the germline V gene are MGHDK and SYGVNS. The CDR3 consists of 14 residues. Trimming left V 7 bases short and J 0 bases short, with 10 bases between. The CDR3 protein is CASIAGGSYNEQFF. The CDR3 region has the DNA TGTGCCAGCATCGCAGGTGGCTCCTACAATGAGCAGTTCTTC.

CDR3 sequence (DNA): TGTGCCAGCAGCTTAGACGGAACAGTGGGCCCAAATGAGCAGTTCTTC. Protein product: CASSLDGTVGPNEQFF. The chain employs TRBV7-3 and TRBJ2-1; D gene ambiguous. Germline values: CDR1 SGHTA, CDR2 FQGTGA. This CDR3 is built from 16 residues. The V gene lost 2 bases and the J gene lost 7 bases, with 18 bases spanning the gap.

The CDR3 bases are TGTGCCACCGACCTTAGCGGGAGCCCCTACGAGCAGTACTTC. The encoded protein is CATDLSGSPYEQYF. This sequence joins TRBV2 and TRBJ2-7, with 9 bases identical to TRBD2. From germline, CDR1 is SNHLY and CDR2 FYNNEI. After removal of 10 bases from V and 2 bases from J, the junction contained 9 bases not matched to a gene. This CDR3 region has 14 residues.

The V and J genes are TRBV28 and TRBJ1-2; D is ambiguous. The length of the CDR3 is 13 residues. Looked up from germline, CDR1 is MDHEN and CDR2 is SYDVKM. V shed 1 base and J shed 8 bases, with 11 bases lying between them. The CDR3 DNA is TGTGCCAGCAGTTTATCGGTGTCAGGCGGCTACACCTTC. This translates into CASSLSVSGGYTF.

There are many counts of this clone. The J gene is TRBJ2-2, the V gene TRBV6-6; 10 bases align to TRBD2. Trimming at V came to 7 bases and at J to 6 bases, leaving 8 bases not matched to a gene. Germline CDR1 is MNHNY and CDR2 is SVGAGI (reference sequence). The CDR3 sequence is 15 residues long. CDR3 residues: CASIYGLAGAGELFF. CDR3 in DNA: TGTGCCAGCATCTACGGGCTAGCGGGAGCCGGGGAGCTGTTTTTT.

The V and J genes are TRBV11-3 and TRBJ2-7, with TRBD2 matching over 7 bases. Germline trimming cut 5 bases from V and 2 bases from J; bases unmatched to any gene: 6. The germline gives CDR1 SGHNT, CDR2 YENEEA. This CDR3 has 14 residues. The CDR3 coding sequence is TGTGCCAGCAGCCCTTGGGAGGGAGCCTACGAGCAGTACTTC. It translates to CASSPWEGAYEQYF.

This chain joins TRBV19 and TRBJ2-1; possible D gene TRBD2, 6 bases. V was pared by 3 bases and J by 4 bases, with 10 bases between. CDR3 size: 14 residues. CDR1 is LNHDA, CDR2 SQIVND, per germline (reference sequence). The CDR3 bases are TGTGCCAGTAGTATCTACCGGGGGTACAATGAGCAGTTCTTC. Translation: CASSIYRGYNEQFF. Variable domain in full (rest from reference TRBV19 and TRBJ2-1): DGGITQSPKYLFRKEGQNVTLSCEQNLNHDAMYWYRQDPGQGLRLIYYSQIVNDFQKGDIAEGYSVSREKKESFPLTVTSAQKNPTAFYLCASSIYRGYNEQFFGPGTRLTVL.

This chain connects TRBV28 to TRBJ2-1, with D possibly TRBD2 on 6 matching bases. CDR3 length: 18 residues. CDR1 MDHEN and CDR2 SYDVKM come from the germline V gene. V lost 6 bases and J lost 2, with 23 bases in between. The CDR3 loop reads CASSSSRRGIGTYNEQFF. The CDR3 nucleotides read TGTGCCAGCAGCAGCTCCCGGCGCGGGATAGGCACCTACAATGAGCAGTTCTTC.

This clone was observed a handful of times. The rearrangement links TRBV20-1 to TRBJ2-2; D is undetermined. The V end was cut by 3 bases, the J end by 7 bases, with 18 bases between. The CDR3 consists of 15 residues. Germline-derived CDR1 and CDR2 are DFQATT and SNEGSKA (reference sequence). The CDR3 reads CSASDIGEDHGELFF. In DNA form, the CDR3 reads TGCAGTGCTAGTGATATTGGAGAGGATCACGGGGAGCTGTTTTTT.